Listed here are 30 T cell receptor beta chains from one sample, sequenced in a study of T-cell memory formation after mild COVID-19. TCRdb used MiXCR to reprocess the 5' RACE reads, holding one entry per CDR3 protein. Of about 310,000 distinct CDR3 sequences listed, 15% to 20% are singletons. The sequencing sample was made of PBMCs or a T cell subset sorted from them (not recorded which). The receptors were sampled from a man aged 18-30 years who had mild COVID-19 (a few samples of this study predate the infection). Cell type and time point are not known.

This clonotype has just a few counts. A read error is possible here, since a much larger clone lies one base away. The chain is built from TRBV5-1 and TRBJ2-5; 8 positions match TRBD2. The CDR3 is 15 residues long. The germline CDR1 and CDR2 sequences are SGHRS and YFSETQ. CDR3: CASSMSGLEQETKYF. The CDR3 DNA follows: TGCGCCAGCAGCATGTCGGGACTAGAGCAAGAGACCAAGTACTTC. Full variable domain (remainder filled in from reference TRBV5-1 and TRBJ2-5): KAGVTQTPRYLIKTRGQQVTLSCSPISGHRSVSWYQQTPGQGLQFLFEYFSETQRNKGNFPGRFSGRQFSNSRSEMNVSTLELGDSALYLCASSMSGLEQETKYFGPGTRLLVL.

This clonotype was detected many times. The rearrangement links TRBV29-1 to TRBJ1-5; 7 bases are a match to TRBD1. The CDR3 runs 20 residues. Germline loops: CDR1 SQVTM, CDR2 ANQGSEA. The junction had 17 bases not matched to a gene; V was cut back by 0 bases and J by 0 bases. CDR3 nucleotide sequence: TGCAGCGTTGAAGATCTAGGTGGGACAGCCAACCCTTATAGCAATCAGCCCCAGCATTTT. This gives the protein CSVEDLGGTANPYSNQPQHF.

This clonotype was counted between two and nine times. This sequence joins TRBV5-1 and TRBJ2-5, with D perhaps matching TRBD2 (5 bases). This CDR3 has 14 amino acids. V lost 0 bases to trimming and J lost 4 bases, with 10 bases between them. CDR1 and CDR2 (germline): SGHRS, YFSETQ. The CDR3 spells CASSLAGEPETQYF. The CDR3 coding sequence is TGCGCCAGCAGCTTGGCCGGGGAGCCAGAGACCCAGTACTTC.

The CDR3 nucleotides read TGCGCCAGCAGCTCCGGGGGGGCCGGCTACAATGAGCAGTTCTTC. Protein: CASSSGGAGYNEQFF. This chain connects TRBV5-1 to TRBJ2-1; 8 nucleotides match TRBD2. The CDR3 contains 15 residues. J was trimmed by 3 bases and V by 3 bases; bases with no gene match: 5. Germline-derived CDR1 and CDR2 are SGHRS and YFSETQ.

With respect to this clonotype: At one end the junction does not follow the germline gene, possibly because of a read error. The chain's CDR3 is CASSTGTSGVSTDTQYF. CDR3 sequence (DNA): TGCGCAAGCAGCACCGGGACTAGCGGCGTCAGCACAGATACGCAGTATTTT. The genes are TRBV5-1 and TRBJ2-3; 11 nucleotides agree with TRBD2. Germline V gives CDR1 SGHRS, CDR2 YFSETQ. The CDR3 is 17 residues long.

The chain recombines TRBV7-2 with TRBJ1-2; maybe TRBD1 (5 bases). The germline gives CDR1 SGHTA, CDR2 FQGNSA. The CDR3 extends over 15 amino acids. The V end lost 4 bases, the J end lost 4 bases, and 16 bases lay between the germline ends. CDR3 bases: TGTGCCAGCAGCTCCAGAGGGGAGTTGACCTATGGCTACACCTTC. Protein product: CASSSRGELTYGYTF.

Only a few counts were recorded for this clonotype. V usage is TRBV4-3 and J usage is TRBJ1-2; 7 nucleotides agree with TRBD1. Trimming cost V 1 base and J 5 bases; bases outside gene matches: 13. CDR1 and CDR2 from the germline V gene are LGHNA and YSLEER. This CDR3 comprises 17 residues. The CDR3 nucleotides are TGCGCCAGCAGCCAAGCCCTAACCGACAGGGCTCCTTATGGCTACACCTTC. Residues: CASSQALTDRAPYGYTF.

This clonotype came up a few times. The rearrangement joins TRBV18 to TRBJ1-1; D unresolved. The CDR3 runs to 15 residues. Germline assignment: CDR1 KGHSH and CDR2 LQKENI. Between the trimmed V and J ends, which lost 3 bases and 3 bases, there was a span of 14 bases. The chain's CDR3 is CASSPHSGGYTEAFF. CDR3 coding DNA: TGTGCCAGCTCACCTCACTCCGGAGGGTACACTGAAGCTTTCTTT.

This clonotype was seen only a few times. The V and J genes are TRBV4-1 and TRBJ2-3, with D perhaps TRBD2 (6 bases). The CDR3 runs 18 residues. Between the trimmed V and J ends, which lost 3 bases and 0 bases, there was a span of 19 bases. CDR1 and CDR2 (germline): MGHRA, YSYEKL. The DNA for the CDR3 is TGCGCCAGCAGCCACGTGGGGTCGGGGGATCCCAGCACAGATACGCAGTATTTT. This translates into CASSHVGSGDPSTDTQYF.

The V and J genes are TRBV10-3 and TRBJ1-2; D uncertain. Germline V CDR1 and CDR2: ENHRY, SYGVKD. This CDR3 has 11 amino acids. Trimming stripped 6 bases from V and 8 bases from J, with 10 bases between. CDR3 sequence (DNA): TGTGCCATCAGAAGGGATAAGGGCTACACCTTC. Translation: CAIRRDKGYTF.

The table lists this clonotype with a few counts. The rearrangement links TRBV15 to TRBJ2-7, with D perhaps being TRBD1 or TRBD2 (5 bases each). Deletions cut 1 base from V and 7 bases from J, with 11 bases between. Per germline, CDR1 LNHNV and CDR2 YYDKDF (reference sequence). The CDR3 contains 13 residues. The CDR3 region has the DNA TGTGCCACCAGCAGAGGGGTAGGGGAGGAGCAGTACGTC. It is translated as CATSRGVGEEQYV.

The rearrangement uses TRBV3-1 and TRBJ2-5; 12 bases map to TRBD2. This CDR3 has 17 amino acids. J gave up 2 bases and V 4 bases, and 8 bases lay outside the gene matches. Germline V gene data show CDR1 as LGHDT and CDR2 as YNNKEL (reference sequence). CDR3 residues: CASSPWTSGDVQETQYF. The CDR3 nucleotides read TGTGCCAGCAGCCCTTGGACTAGCGGGGATGTTCAAGAGACCCAGTACTTC.

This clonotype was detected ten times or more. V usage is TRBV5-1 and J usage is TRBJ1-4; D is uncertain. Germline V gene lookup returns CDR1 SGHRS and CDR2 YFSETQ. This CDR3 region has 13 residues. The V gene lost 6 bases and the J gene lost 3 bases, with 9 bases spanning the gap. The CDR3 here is CASTPSPNEKLFF. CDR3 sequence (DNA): TGCGCCAGCACCCCCAGCCCTAATGAAAAACTGTTTTTT.

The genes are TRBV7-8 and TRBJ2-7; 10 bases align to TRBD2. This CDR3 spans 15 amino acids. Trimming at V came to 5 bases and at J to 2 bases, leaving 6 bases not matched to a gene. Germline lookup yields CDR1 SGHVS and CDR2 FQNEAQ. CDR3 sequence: CASSHLAGGPYEQYF. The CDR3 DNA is TGTGCCAGCAGCCATTTAGCGGGGGGTCCCTACGAGCAGTACTTC. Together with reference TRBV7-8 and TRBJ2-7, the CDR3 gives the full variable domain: GAGVSQSPRYKVAKRGQDVALRCDPISGHVSLFWYQQALGQGPEFLTYFQNEAQLDKSGLPSDRFFAERPEGSVSTLKIQRTQQEDSAVYLCASSHLAGGPYEQYFGPGTRLTVT.

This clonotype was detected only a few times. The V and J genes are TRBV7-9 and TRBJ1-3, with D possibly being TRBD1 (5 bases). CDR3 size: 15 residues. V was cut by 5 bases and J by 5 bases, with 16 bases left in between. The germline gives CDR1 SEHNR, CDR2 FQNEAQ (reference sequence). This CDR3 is CASSPRAGGRNTIYF. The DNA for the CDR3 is TGTGCCAGCAGCCCAAGGGCCGGGGGTAGAAACACCATATATTTT.

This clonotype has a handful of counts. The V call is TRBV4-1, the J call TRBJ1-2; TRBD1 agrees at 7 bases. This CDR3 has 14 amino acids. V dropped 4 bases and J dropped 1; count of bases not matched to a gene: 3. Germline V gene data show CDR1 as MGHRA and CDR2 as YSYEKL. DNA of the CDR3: TGCGCCAGCAGCCCGAGACAGGGTAACTATGGCTACACCTTC. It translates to CASSPRQGNYGYTF.

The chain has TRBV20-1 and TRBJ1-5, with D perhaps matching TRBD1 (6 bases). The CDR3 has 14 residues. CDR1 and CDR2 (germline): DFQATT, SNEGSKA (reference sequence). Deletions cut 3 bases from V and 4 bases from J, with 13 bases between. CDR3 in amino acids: CSASPYRENQPQHF. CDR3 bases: TGCAGTGCTAGTCCTTACAGGGAGAATCAGCCCCAGCATTTT.

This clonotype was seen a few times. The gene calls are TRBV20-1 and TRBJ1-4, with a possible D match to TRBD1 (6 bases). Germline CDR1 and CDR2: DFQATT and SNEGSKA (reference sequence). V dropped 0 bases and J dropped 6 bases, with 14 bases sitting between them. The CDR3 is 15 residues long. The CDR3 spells CSARDLGGHYEKLFF. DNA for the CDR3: TGCAGTGCTAGAGATCTTGGGGGGCACTATGAAAAACTGTTTTTT.

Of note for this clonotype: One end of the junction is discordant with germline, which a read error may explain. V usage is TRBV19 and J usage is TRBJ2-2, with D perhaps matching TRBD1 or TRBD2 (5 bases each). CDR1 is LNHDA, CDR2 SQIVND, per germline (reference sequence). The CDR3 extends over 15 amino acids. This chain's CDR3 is CASSIFWGNAGELFF. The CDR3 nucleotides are TGTGCCAGTAGTATCTTTTGGGGGAACGCCGGGGAGCTGTTTTTT.

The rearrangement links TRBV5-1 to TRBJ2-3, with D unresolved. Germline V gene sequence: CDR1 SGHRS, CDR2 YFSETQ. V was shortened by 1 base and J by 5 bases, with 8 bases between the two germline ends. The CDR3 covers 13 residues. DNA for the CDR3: TGCGCCAGCAGCTTGTTCAGACTAGATACGCAGTATTTT. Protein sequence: CASSLFRLDTQYF.

CDR3 loop: CASSATEGAGYYEQYF. The CDR3 DNA reads as TGTGCCAGCAGCGCCACCGAAGGGGCGGGGTACTACGAGCAGTACTTC. The chain uses TRBV9 and TRBJ2-7; TRBD2 is a possible D gene (6 bases). This CDR3 has 16 residues. The germline V and J ends were trimmed by 3 bases and 3 bases, with 19 bases remaining between them. The germline gives CDR1 SGDLS, CDR2 YYNGEE.

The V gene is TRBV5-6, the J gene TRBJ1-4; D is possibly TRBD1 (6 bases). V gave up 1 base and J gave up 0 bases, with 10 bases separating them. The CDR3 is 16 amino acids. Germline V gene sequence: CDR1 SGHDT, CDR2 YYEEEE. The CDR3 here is CASSLLQGTTNEKLFF. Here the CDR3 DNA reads TGTGCCAGCAGCTTGTTGCAGGGGACAACTAATGAAAAACTGTTTTTT.

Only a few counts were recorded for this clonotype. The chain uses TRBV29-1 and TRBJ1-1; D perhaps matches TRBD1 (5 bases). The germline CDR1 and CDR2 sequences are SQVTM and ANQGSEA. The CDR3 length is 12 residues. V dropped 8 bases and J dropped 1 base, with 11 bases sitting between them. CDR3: CSSGGRNTEAFF. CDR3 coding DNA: TGCAGCTCCGGGGGTAGGAACACTGAAGCTTTCTTT.

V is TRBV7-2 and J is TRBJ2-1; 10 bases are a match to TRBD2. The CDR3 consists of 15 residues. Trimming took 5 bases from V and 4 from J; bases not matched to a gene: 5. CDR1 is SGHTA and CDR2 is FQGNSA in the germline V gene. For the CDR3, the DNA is TGTGCCAGCAGCCGACTAGCGGGTCCTTACAATGAGCAGTTCTTC. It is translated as CASSRLAGPYNEQFF. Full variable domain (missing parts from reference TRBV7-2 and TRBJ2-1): GAGVSQSPSNKVTEKGKDVELRCDPISGHTALYWYRQSLGQGLEFLIYFQGNSAPDKSGLPSDRFSAERTGGSVSTLTIQRTQQEDSAVYLCASSRLAGPYNEQFFGPGTRLTVL.

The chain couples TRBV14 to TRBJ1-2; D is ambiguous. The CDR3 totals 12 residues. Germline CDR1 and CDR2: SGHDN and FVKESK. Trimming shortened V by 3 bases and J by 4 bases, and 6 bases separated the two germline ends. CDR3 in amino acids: CASSHGFYGYTF. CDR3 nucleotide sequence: TGTGCCAGCAGCCACGGGTTCTATGGCTACACCTTC. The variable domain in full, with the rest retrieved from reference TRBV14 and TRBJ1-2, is EAGVTQFPSHSVIEKGQTVTLRCDPISGHDNLYWYRRVMGKEIKFLLHFVKESKQDESGMPNNRFLAERTGGTYSTLKVQPAELEDSGVYFCASSHGFYGYTFGSGTRLTVV.

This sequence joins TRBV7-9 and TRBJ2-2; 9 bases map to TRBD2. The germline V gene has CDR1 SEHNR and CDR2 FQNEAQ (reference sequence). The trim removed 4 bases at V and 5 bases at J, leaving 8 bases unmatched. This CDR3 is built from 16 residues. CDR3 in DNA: TGTGCCAGCAGCTGGTTTAGCGGGGGCAATACCGGGGAGCTGTTTTTT. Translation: CASSWFSGGNTGELFF.

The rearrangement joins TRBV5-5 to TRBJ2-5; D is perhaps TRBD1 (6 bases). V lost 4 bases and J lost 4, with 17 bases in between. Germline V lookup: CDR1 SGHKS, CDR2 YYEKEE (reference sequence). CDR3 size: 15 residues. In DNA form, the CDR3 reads TGTGCCAGCAGCGAGGGGACACCCTCGGGAGAGACCCAGTACTTC. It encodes CASSEGTPSGETQYF.

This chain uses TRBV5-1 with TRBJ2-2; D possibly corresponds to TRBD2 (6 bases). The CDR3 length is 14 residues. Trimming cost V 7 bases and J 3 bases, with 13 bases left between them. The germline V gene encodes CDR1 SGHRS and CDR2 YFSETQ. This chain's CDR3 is CASLRDFYTGELFF. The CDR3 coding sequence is TGCGCCAGCCTCCGGGACTTCTACACCGGGGAGCTGTTTTTT.

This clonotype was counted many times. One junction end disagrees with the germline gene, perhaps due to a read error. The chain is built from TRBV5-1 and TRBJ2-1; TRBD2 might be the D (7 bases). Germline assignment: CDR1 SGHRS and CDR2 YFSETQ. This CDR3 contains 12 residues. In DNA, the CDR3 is TGCGCCAGCAGCCCTGGGGAGGGGACAAGGATCTTC. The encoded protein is CASSPGEGTRIF. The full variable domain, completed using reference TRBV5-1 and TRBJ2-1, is KAGVTQTPRYLIKTRGQQVTLSCSPISGHRSVSWYQQTPGQGLQFLFEYFSETQRNKGNFPGRFSGRQFSNSRSEMNVSTLELGDSALYLCASSPGEGTRIFGPGTRLTVL.

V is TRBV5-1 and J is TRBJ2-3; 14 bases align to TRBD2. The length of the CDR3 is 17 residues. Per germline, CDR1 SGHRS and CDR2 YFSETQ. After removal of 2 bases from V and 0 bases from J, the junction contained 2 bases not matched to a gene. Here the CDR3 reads CASSFGTSGGSTDTQYF. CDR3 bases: TGCGCCAGCAGCTTTGGGACTAGCGGGGGAAGCACAGATACGCAGTATTTT.